These 17 T cell receptor beta chains originate from one sample sequenced in a study of CD8 T cells in ankylosing spondylitis. TCRdb reprocessed the 5' RACE reads with MiXCR, giving one entry per CDR3 protein. The sample consists of roughly 180,000 distinct CDR3 sequences, 9.5% to 13% of them appearing once. The sample taken for sequencing was blood, either unsorted or a sorted T cell fraction (not recorded which). The origin of the receptors is a male donor with ankylosing spondylitis or in good health (not recorded which).

This clonotype has a count of ten or more. The gene calls are TRBV12-3 or TRBV12-4 and TRBJ1-2, with a weak D call TRBD1 (5 bases). The CDR3 is made up of 14 amino acids. V lost 0 bases to trimming and J lost 3 bases, with 8 bases between them. The DNA for the CDR3 is TGTGCCAGCAGTTTAGCGGGGCGGGACTATGGCTACACCTTC. It translates to CASSLAGRDYGYTF.

In its sample, this clonotype was seen many times. This chain connects TRBV5-1 to TRBJ2-3, with TRBD2 identical over 10 bases. The V gene's germline CDR1 is SGHRS and CDR2 YFSETQ. There are 16 residues in the CDR3. Unmatched junction bases numbered 7, after V lost 2 bases and J lost 4 bases. CDR3 sequence reads: CASSLLAGRGADTQYF. The DNA for the CDR3 is TGCGCCAGCAGCTTACTAGCGGGGAGAGGTGCAGATACGCAGTATTTT.

This clonotype showed up many times. V and J are TRBV4-3 and TRBJ1-4; no clear D gene. This CDR3 spans 15 amino acids. Germline values: CDR1 LGHNA, CDR2 YSLEER. V was trimmed by 0 bases and J by 8 bases, leaving 13 bases between them. CDR3 residues: CASSQEGKIGEKLFF. In nucleotides, the CDR3 is TGCGCCAGCAGCCAAGAGGGAAAGATAGGGGAAAAACTGTTTTTT.

This clonotype was counted at least ten times. The CDR3 here is CASSLEGETQYF. In nucleotides, the CDR3 is TGCGCCAGCAGCTTGGAGGGCGAGACCCAGTACTTC. The chain links TRBV5-1 to TRBJ2-5; D not certain. Between the trimmed V and J ends, which lost 0 bases and 5 bases, there was a span of 5 bases. The germline V gene encodes CDR1 SGHRS and CDR2 YFSETQ. The CDR3 is 12 residues long. Using reference TRBV5-1 and TRBJ2-5 for the parts outside the CDR3, the full variable domain is KAGVTQTPRYLIKTRGQQVTLSCSPISGHRSVSWYQQTPGQGLQFLFEYFSETQRNKGNFPGRFSGRQFSNSRSEMNVSTLELGDSALYLCASSLEGETQYFGPGTRLLVL.

This clonotype was detected many times. The chain is built from TRBV15 and TRBJ2-7; D is ambiguous. Trimming shortened V by 10 bases and J by 0 bases, and 13 bases separated the two germline ends. Germline V gene sequence: CDR1 LNHNV, CDR2 YYDKDF (reference sequence). This CDR3 is built from 13 residues. CDR3: CAIRKDSSYEQYF. In DNA form, the CDR3 reads TGTGCCATCCGAAAGGATTCCTCCTACGAGCAGTACTTC.

The sample holds many counts of this clonotype. The V call is TRBV6-2 or TRBV6-3, the J call TRBJ2-3; D uncertain. V was pared by 8 bases and J by 0 bases, with 9 bases between. CDR1 is MNHEY and CDR2 is SVGEGT in the germline V gene. CDR3 length equals 13 residues. CDR3 coding DNA: TGTGCCAGCCTCACTGCAAGCACAGATACGCAGTATTTT. This sequence encodes CASLTASTDTQYF.

The gene calls are TRBV3-1 and TRBJ1-2; 7 positions match TRBD1. The J segment lost 9 bases and the V segment lost 0 bases, leaving 4 bases of the junction unmatched. The CDR3 loop spans 13 amino acids. The germline V gene has CDR1 LGHDT and CDR2 YNNKEL (reference sequence). The CDR3, as DNA: TGTGCCAGCAGCCAAGATACAGGGGATAGCTACACCTTC. This codes for CASSQDTGDSYTF.

Remarks on this clonotype: It may be a read error: a sequence one base away is much more abundant. This chain uses TRBV29-1 with TRBJ2-6; 9 bases agree with TRBD1. Losses at the gene ends were 5 bases for V and 2 bases for J; bases not matched to a gene: 7. The CDR3 totals 16 residues. Per the germline V gene, CDR1 is SQVTM and CDR2 is ANQGSEA. Here the CDR3 DNA reads TGCAGCGTTCAGGGACAGGGTTTCGCTGGGGCCAACGTCCTGACTTTC. It specifies CSVQGQGFAGANVLTF.

The sample holds many counts of this clonotype. The V gene is TRBV3-1, the J gene TRBJ2-1, with D possibly matching TRBD2 (6 bases). V was pared by 1 base and J by 6 bases, with 19 bases between. This CDR3 contains 17 residues. Germline values: CDR1 LGHDT, CDR2 YNNKEL (reference sequence). The CDR3 DNA is TGTGCCAGCAGCCAAGGGGCCATAGCGGAAGCTCTCAATGAGCAGTTCTTC. As protein: CASSQGAIAEALNEQFF.

This clonotype was observed many times. The chain has TRBV12-3 or TRBV12-4 and TRBJ1-2; D may be TRBD1 (5 bases). V lost 5 bases and J 5 bases, leaving 12 bases between the germline ends. The CDR3 has 13 residues. CDR3 region: CASSPARVYGYTF. DNA of the CDR3: TGTGCCAGCAGTCCCGCCAGGGTGTATGGCTACACCTTC.

V is TRBV7-8 and J is TRBJ2-1; 9 bases fit TRBD2. CDR3 size: 15 residues. Per the germline V gene, CDR1 is SGHVS and CDR2 is FQNEAQ. The V segment lost 5 bases and the J segment 3 bases; nucleotides outside the gene matches: 5. The CDR3 protein is CASSPLAGIYNEQFF. DNA of the CDR3: TGTGCCAGCAGCCCCCTAGCGGGAATCTACAATGAGCAGTTCTTC.

This clonotype was detected only a few times. V gene TRBV5-1 combines with J gene TRBJ2-2; D is undetermined. The CDR3 length is 15 residues. Germline assignment: CDR1 SGHRS and CDR2 YFSETQ. The V and J ends lost 0 bases and 0 bases respectively, with 6 bases between them. CDR3 nucleotides: TGCGCCAGCAGCTTGGACAGCTCGAACACCGGGGAGCTGTTTTTT. Its translation is CASSLDSSNTGELFF.

This clonotype has ten or more counts. The chain has TRBV5-1 and TRBJ2-7; D perhaps matches TRBD1 (6 bases). V was cut by 2 bases and J by 2 bases, with 11 bases left in between. This CDR3 contains 14 residues. Germline values: CDR1 SGHRS, CDR2 YFSETQ. The CDR3 loop reads CASSFAWGPYEQYF. The DNA of the CDR3 is TGCGCCAGCAGCTTTGCTTGGGGGCCCTACGAGCAGTACTTC.

This clonotype appeared many times. This chain connects TRBV5-5 to TRBJ2-3, with D possibly TRBD2 on 6 matching bases. This CDR3 is 14 amino acids long. The germline CDR1 and CDR2 sequences are SGHKS and YYEKEE (reference sequence). Trimming took 0 bases from V and 6 from J, leaving 11 bases between them. Written as DNA, the CDR3 is TGTGCCAGCAGCTTGGCCAGCGGGTGGGATACGCAGTATTTT. Translating it yields CASSLASGWDTQYF.

This clonotype was seen many times. This sequence joins TRBV28 and TRBJ2-2, with 8 bases fitting TRBD1. Unmatched junction bases numbered 4, after V lost 6 bases and J lost 1 base. Per germline, CDR1 MDHEN and CDR2 SYDVKM. There are 15 residues in the CDR3. CDR3 DNA sequence: TGTGCCAGCAGCCCCGGGACAGGGAACACCGGGGAGCTGTTTTTT. Amino acids: CASSPGTGNTGELFF.

This rearrangement joins TRBV2 to TRBJ2-7; D is unclear. Germline loops: CDR1 SNHLY, CDR2 FYNNEI. The CDR3 has 14 amino acids. Between the trimmed V and J ends, which lost 3 bases and 0 bases, there was a span of 9 bases. The CDR3 loop reads CASSDGESSYEQYF. The CDR3 nucleotides are TGTGCCAGCAGTGATGGCGAGAGCTCCTACGAGCAGTACTTC. The variable domain in full, completed from reference TRBV2 and TRBJ2-7, reads EPEVTQTPSHQVTQMGQEVILRCVPISNHLYFYWYRQILGQKVEFLVSFYNNEISEKSEIFDDQFSVERPDGSNFTLKIRSTKLEDSAMYFCASSDGESSYEQYFGPGTRLTVT.

This clonotype was recorded many times. V gene TRBV7-9 combines with J gene TRBJ2-1, with 7 bases identical to TRBD1. The germline V gene encodes CDR1 SEHNR and CDR2 FQNEAQ (reference sequence). V was pared by 0 bases and J by 4 bases, with 3 bases of the junction left unmatched. This CDR3 contains 15 residues. CDR3 sequence reads: CASSLALGQYNEQFF. CDR3 nucleotides: TGTGCCAGCAGCTTAGCGTTGGGACAGTACAATGAGCAGTTCTTC.